This is a list of T cell receptor beta chains from one sample in a study of spatial heterogeneity in lung cancer. TCRdb ran MiXCR on the 5' RACE reads and lists one entry per CDR3 protein. The sample includes around 110,000 distinct CDR3 sequences, over 9% of them seen just once. Sequencing was performed on PBMCs, taken at follow-up. All receptors come from a male donor with early-stage non-small cell lung cancer. Both conserved end residues are part of each CDR3. Each record gives: D gene, J gene, V gene, clone size, CDR3 DNA, CDR3 protein. The D gene is left open where the match is weak. Some rows have no size entry. The others give once, few or many, or a class for an expanded clone.

>TRBD1|TRBJ2-5|TRBV5-1|-
TGCGCCAGCAGCTTGGCCTCGGGACAGGGGAGGAAGACCCAGTACTTC
CASSLASGQGRKTQYF
>-|TRBJ2-2|TRBV27|few
TGTGCCAGCAAGCAGACGAACACCGGGGAGCTGTTTTTT
CASKQTNTGELFF
>-|TRBJ2-1|TRBV20-1|-
TGCAGTGCTAGAGTACGGGCAGTGGGAAAGCTGAGGCAGTTCTTC
CSARVRAVGKLRQFF
>-|TRBJ1-1|TRBV6-6|few
TGTGCCAGCAGTTACTCCCGGGGGAATGAAGCTTTCTTT
CASSYSRGNEAFF
>-|TRBJ2-7|TRBV29-1|-
TGCAGCGTTGGGTCTAGCTCCTACGAGCAGTACTTC
CSVGSSSYEQYF
>-|TRBJ1-5|TRBV7-2|many
TGTGCCAGCAGCCCTGACAGTAGCAATCAGCCCCAGCATTTT
CASSPDSSNQPQHF
>-|TRBJ1-6|TRBV6-5|few
TGTGCCAGCACACGGGACTCCTATAATTCACCCCTCCACTTT
CASTRDSYNSPLHF
>-|TRBJ2-4|TRBV11-2|-
TGTGCCAGCAGCTTAGAGGTGGCAAACATTCAGTACTTC
CASSLEVANIQYF
>-|TRBJ2-7|TRBV12-3/TRBV12-4|few
TGTGCCAGCAGTCGGAGGCCGGGTGCTTGGGGAGACTACGAGCAGTACTTC
CASSRRPGAWGDYEQYF
>-|TRBJ1-1|TRBV3-1|many
TGTGCCAGCAGCCAATCCCCCAGAGGCGCTGAAGCTTTCTTT
CASSQSPRGAEAFF
>-|TRBJ2-1|TRBV20-1|few
TGCAGTGCTAGAGATAACGGGGTAGCGGTATTCCACAATGAGCAGTTCTTC
CSARDNGVAVFHNEQFF
>TRBD1|TRBJ1-1|TRBV28|many
TGTGCCAGCAGGCTCAGGGGGCGCGGGGCTTTCTTT
CASRLRGRGAFF
>-|TRBJ2-7|TRBV6-6|-
TGTGCCAGCAGTTACTCCCAGGGATCACGGAGCTACGAGCAGTACTTC
CASSYSQGSRSYEQYF
>-|TRBJ1-1|TRBV5-1|-
TGCGCCAGCAGCTTTTCGACCCGTCGGGGCACTGAAGCTTTCTTT
CASSFSTRRGTEAFF
>-|TRBJ2-1|TRBV28|few
TGTGCCAGCAGCAGGGACACTCTCTACAATGAGCAGTTCTTC
CASSRDTLYNEQFF
>-|TRBJ2-7|TRBV4-1|-
TGCGCCAGCAGCCAAGTTCCAGGGAGCTCCTACGAGCAGTACTTC
CASSQVPGSSYEQYF
>-|TRBJ2-7|TRBV29-1|many
TGCAGCGTTCGGCAGACCTACGAGCAGTACTTC
CSVRQTYEQYF
>-|TRBJ2-3|TRBV7-2|many
TGTGCCAGCAGCTCACTAGGGTCCACAGATACGCAGTATTTT
CASSSLGSTDTQYF
>-|TRBJ2-7|TRBV20-1|-
TGCAGTGCACCCTCCCGGGCACGAACCTACGAGCAGTACTTC
CSAPSRARTYEQYF
>-|TRBJ2-4|TRBV28|few
TGTGCCAGCAGCCCTCGCGGGGCCGCAGCCAAAAACATTCAGTACTTC
CASSPRGAAAKNIQYF
>-|TRBJ1-2|TRBV7-2|-
TGTGCCAGCAGCTTAGCGTTGGAGGGTTACGGCTACACCTTC
CASSLALEGYGYTF
>TRBD1|TRBJ1-1|TRBV29-1|-
TGCAGCGTTGAAGAGTGGGACAGGATGAACACTGAAGCTTTCTTT
CSVEEWDRMNTEAFF
>-|TRBJ1-2|TRBV11-2|few
TGTGCCAGCAGCTTATCGCCAAAAGGCTACACCTTC
CASSLSPKGYTF
>TRBD2|TRBJ2-7|TRBV5-5|many
TGTGCCAGCGGACTAGAACTGTTCGAGCAGTACTTC
CASGLELFEQYF
>-|TRBJ1-4|TRBV24-1|few
TGTGCCACCAGTGATTTGAGGGGATCGACTAATGAAAAACTGTTTTTT
CATSDLRGSTNEKLFF
>-|TRBJ2-7|TRBV7-9|few
TGTGCCAGCACCCGCACAGGGACCTTTTCCTACGAGCAGTACTTC
CASTRTGTFSYEQYF